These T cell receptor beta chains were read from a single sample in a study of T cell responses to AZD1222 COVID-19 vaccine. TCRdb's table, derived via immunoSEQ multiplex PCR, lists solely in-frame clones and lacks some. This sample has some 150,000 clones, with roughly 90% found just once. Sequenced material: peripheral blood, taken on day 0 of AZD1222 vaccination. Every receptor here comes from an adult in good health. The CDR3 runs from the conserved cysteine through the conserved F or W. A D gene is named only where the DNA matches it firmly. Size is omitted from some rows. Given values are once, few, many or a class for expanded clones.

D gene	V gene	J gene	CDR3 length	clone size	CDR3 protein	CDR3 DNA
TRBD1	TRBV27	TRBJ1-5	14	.	CASKGAGSNQPQHF	TGTGCCAGCAAGGGGGCAGGTAGCAATCAGCCCCAGCATTTT
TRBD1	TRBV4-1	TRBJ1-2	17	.	CASSQLLGQGARDGYTF	TGCGCCAGCAGCCAGTTGCTAGGGCAGGGGGCGCGGGATGGCTACACCTTC
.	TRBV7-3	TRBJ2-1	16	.	CASSLIRGSAGNEQFF	TGTGCCAGCAGCTTAATAAGGGGGAGTGCGGGCAATGAGCAGTTCTTC
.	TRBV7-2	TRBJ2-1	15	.	CASLRLGAYYNEQFF	TGTGCCAGCCTGCGGCTCGGGGCTTACTACAATGAGCAGTTCTTC
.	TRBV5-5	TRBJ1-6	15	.	CASKVEVSYNSPLHF	TGTGCCAGCAAAGTGGAGGTCTCCTATAATTCACCCCTCCACTTT
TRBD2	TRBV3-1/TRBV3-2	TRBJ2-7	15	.	CASSQMAGGTYEQYF	TGTGCCAGCAGCCAGATGGCGGGAGGGACCTACGAGCAGTACTTC
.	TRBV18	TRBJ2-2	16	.	CASSPNIREWNGELFF	TGTGCCAGCTCACCAAATATCCGGGAGTGGAACGGGGAGCTGTTTTTT
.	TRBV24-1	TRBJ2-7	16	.	CATSEPSDREGQEQYF	TGTGCCACCAGTGAACCGAGCGACAGGGAGGGACAGGAGCAGTACTTC
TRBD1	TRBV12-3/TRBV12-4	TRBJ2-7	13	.	CASSFNQGDEQYF	TGTGCCAGCAGTTTCAACCAGGGGGACGAGCAGTACTTC
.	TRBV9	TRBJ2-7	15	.	CASSVGGAGSYEQYF	TGTGCCAGCAGCGTAGGAGGTGCGGGGTCCTACGAGCAGTACTTC
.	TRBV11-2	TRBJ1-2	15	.	CASSLDLQGIYGYTF	TGTGCCAGCAGCTTAGATCTCCAGGGGATCTATGGCTACACCTTC
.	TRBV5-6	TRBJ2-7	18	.	CASSQGPSRGLFSYEQYF	TGTGCCAGCAGCCAGGGGCCTTCCAGGGGCCTCTTCTCCTACGAGCAGTACTTC
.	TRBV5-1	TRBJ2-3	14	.	CASSLGGSTDTQYF	TGCGCCAGCAGCTTGGGGGGAAGCACAGATACGCAGTATTTT
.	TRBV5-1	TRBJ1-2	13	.	CASSLSQGSRITF	TGCGCCAGCAGCTTGTCACAGGGAAGTCGGATCACCTTC
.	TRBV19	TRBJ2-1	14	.	CASSILPGDNEQFF	TGTGCCAGTAGTATTCTTCCGGGGGACAATGAGCAGTTCTTC
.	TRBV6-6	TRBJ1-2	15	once	CASSYGQATSYGYTF	TGTGCCAGCAGTTACGGTCAGGCGACTAGCTATGGCTACACCTTC
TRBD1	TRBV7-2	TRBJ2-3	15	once	CASSSRTGSTDTQYF	TGTGCCAGCAGCTCACGGACAGGGAGCACAGATACGCAGTATTTT
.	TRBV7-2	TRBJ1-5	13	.	CASSLNFGQPQHF	TGTGCCAGCAGCTTAAATTTCGGTCAGCCCCAGCATTTT
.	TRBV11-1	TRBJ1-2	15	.	CASSHTQGANYGYTF	TGTGCCAGCAGCCATACACAGGGAGCTAACTATGGCTACACCTTC
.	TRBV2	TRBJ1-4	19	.	CASSEALWGTLATNEKLFF	TGTGCCAGCAGTGAAGCGCTTTGGGGAACTCTTGCAACTAATGAAAAACTGTTTTTT
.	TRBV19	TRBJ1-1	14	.	CASSNGWGHTEAFF	TGTGCCAGTAGTAATGGGTGGGGACACACTGAAGCTTTCTTT
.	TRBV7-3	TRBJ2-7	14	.	CASSLSSQSYEQYF	TGTGCCAGCAGCTTAAGCTCCCAATCCTACGAGCAGTACTTC
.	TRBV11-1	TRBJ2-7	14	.	CASPWQGGSYEQYF	TGTGCCAGCCCCTGGCAGGGCGGCTCCTACGAGCAGTACTTC
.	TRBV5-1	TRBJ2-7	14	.	CASSLSDSLSEQYF	TGCGCCAGCAGCTTATCAGACTCCTTGAGTGAGCAGTACTTC
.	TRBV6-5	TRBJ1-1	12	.	CASGLLNTEAFF	TGTGCCAGCGGCCTCCTGAACACTGAAGCTTTCTTT
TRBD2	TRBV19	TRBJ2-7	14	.	CASKRASGTYEQYF	TGTGCCAGTAAGCGGGCTAGCGGCACCTACGAGCAGTACTTC
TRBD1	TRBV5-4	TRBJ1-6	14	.	CASSFGQVNSPLHF	TGTGCCAGCAGTTTCGGACAGGTTAATTCACCCCTCCACTTT
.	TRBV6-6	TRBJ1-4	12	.	CASTGRDEKLFF	TGTGCCAGCACGGGTCGGGATGAAAAACTGTTTTTT
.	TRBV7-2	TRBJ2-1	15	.	CASSSYSDSYNEQFF	TGTGCCAGCAGCTCCTACTCCGACTCCTACAATGAGCAGTTCTTC
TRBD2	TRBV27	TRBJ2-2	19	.	CASSFYLRTSGDQAGELFF	TGTGCCAGCAGTTTTTACCTGAGGACTAGCGGGGATCAGGCCGGGGAGCTGTTTTTT
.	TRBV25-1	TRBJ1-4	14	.	CASSELATNEKLFF	TGTGCCAGCAGTGAACTGGCAACTAATGAAAAACTGTTTTTT
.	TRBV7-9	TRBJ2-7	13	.	CASSLVGTYEQYF	TGTGCCAGCAGCTTAGTGGGAACCTACGAGCAGTACTTC
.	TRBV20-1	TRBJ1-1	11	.	CSAPILTEAFF	TGCAGTGCTCCCATTCTAACTGAAGCTTTCTTT
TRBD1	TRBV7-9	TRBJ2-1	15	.	CASSLGDRAYNEQFF	TGTGCCAGCAGCTTAGGGGACAGGGCGTACAATGAGCAGTTCTTC
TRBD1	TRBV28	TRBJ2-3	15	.	CASSQRGLGTDTQYF	TGTGCCAGCAGCCAGAGGGGGCTCGGCACAGATACGCAGTATTTT
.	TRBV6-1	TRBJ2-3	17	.	CASSEVASGFSADTQYF	TGTGCCAGCAGTGAAGTAGCATCCGGATTCTCAGCAGATACGCAGTATTTT
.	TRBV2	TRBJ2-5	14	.	CASSVKRGGETQYF	TGTGCCAGCAGTGTGAAGAGGGGGGGAGAGACCCAGTACTTC
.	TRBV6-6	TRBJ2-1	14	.	CASSLPGRQLGQFF	TGTGCCAGCAGTCTTCCGGGACGGCAACTGGGGCAGTTCTTC
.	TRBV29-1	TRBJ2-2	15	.	CSVRRGTINTGELFF	TGCAGCGTAAGGCGCGGGACAATCAACACCGGGGAGCTGTTTTTT
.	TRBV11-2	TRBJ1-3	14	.	CASSSGNQRNTIYF	TGTGCCAGCAGCTCAGGGAATCAGAGAAACACCATATATTTT
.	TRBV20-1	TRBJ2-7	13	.	CSASDARDYEQYF	TGCAGTGCTAGTGACGCCCGGGACTACGAGCAGTACTTC
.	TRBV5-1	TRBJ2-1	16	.	CASSLSGRRVGDEQFF	TGCGCCAGCAGCTTGAGTGGCAGGCGGGTAGGCGATGAGCAGTTCTTC
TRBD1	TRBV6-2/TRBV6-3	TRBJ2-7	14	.	CASTPGLTGGEQYF	TGTGCCAGCACCCCGGGCCTAACAGGGGGCGAGCAGTACTTC
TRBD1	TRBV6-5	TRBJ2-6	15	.	CASQDRVAGANVLTF	TGTGCCAGTCAAGACAGGGTGGCAGGGGCCAACGTCCTGACTTTC
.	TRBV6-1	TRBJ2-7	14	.	CASSPAGTTYEQYF	TGTGCCAGCAGTCCCGCGGGGACCACCTACGAGCAGTACTTC
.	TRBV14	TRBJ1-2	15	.	CASSQDRWDNYGYTF	TGTGCCAGCAGCCAAGATCGGTGGGACAACTATGGCTACACCTTC
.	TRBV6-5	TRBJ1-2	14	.	CASTRAGGQSGYTF	TGTGCCAGCACCCGAGCCGGGGGGCAATCCGGCTACACCTTC
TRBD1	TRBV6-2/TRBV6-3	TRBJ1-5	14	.	CASSYRQGHQPQHF	TGTGCCAGCAGTTACCGACAGGGTCATCAGCCCCAGCATTTT
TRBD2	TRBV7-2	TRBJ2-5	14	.	CASSESGGGETQYF	TGTGCCAGCAGCGAAAGCGGGGGCGGGGAGACCCAGTACTTC
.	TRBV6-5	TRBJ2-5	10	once	CASGEPTSYF	TGTGCCTCCGGGGAGCCCACATCGTACTTC
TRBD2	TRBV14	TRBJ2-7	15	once	CASSQAAGGSYEQYF	TGTGCCAGCAGCCAAGCAGCGGGGGGCTCCTACGAGCAGTACTTC
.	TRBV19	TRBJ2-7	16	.	CASSIVAGRGSYEQYF	TGTGCCAGTAGTATCGTAGCCGGGAGAGGGTCCTACGAGCAGTACTTC
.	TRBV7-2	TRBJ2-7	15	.	CASSLAYGGPYEQYF	TGTGCCAGCAGCTTAGCCTATGGGGGACCCTACGAGCAGTACTTC
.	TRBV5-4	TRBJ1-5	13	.	CASSLGPAGPQHF	TGTGCCAGCAGCTTGGGGCCCGCGGGGCCCCAGCATTTT